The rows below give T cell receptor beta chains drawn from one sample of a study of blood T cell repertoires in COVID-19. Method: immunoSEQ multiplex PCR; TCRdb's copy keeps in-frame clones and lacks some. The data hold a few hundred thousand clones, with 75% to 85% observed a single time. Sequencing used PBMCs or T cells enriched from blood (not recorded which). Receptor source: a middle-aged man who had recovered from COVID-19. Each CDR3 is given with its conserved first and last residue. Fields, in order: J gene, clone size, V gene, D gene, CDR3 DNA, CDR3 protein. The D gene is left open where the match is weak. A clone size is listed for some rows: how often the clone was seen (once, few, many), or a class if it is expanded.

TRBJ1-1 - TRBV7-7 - TGTGCCAGCAGCTTCGGAGAAAACACTGAAGCTTTCTTT CASSFGENTEAFF
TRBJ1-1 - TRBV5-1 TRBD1 TGCGCCAGCAGCCTGGACAGGGGGTTGGTGGACACTGAAGCTTTCTTT CASSLDRGLVDTEAFF
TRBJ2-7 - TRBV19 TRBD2 TGTGCCAGTAGTACAACTAGCGGGAGATTCTACGAGCAGTACTTC CASSTTSGRFYEQYF
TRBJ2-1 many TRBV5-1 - TGCGCCAGCAGCGGAGACTACAATGAGCAGTTCTTC CASSGDYNEQFF
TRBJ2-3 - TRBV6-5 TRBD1 TGTGCCAGCAGTCAGGGACAGGGAGGCACAGATACGCAGTATTTT CASSQGQGGTDTQYF
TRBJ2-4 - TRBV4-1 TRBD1 TGCGCCAGCAGCCCTCCCGGGACAGGGGGAAACATTCAGTACTTC CASSPPGTGGNIQYF
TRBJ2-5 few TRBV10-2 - TGCGCCAGCAGTGAAGGGGTTAGGTCAGAGACCCAGTACTTC CASSEGVRSETQYF
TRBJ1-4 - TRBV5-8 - TGTGCCAGCAGCTTGCAGGGAACGATAAGAACTAATGAAAAACTGTTTTTT CASSLQGTIRTNEKLFF
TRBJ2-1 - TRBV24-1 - TGTGCCACCAGTGAACCCTGGAGTAATGAGCAGTTCTTC CATSEPWSNEQFF
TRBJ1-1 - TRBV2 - TGTGCCAGCTCTCTCAGGGGACGGAACACTGAAGCTTTCTTT CASSLRGRNTEAFF
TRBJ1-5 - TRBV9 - TGTGCCAGCCCGGAGTACAGGGATAGCAATCAGCCCCAGCATTTT CASPEYRDSNQPQHF
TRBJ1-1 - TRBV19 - TGTGCCAGTAGTATAGGATGGGGCGCGGACACTGAAGCTTTCTTT CASSIGWGADTEAFF
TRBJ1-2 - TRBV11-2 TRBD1 TGTGCCAGCAGGGGGGGGACAGGCTTAGTCTTCTTC CASRGGTGLVFF
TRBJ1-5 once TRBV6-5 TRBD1 TGTGCCGGCGGGACAGGGAATATTCAGCCCCAGCATTTT CAGGTGNIQPQHF
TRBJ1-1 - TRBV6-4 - TGTGCCAGACGCGGTCCCACTGAAGCTTTCTTT CARRGPTEAFF
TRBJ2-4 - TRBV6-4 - TGTGCCAGCAGTGACTACCGAGCGGGCCCCCCCAAAAACATTCAGTACTTC CASSDYRAGPPKNIQYF
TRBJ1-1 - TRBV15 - TGTGCCACCAGCAGAGATAAGGGGGGGTTAGCTTTCTTT CATSRDKGGLAFF
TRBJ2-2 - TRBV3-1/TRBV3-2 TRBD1 TGTGCCAGCAGCCAGGGACCGACAGGGGGAACCACCGGGGAGCTGTTTTTT CASSQGPTGGTTGELFF
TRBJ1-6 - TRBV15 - TGTGCCACCAGCAGAGATCCCAGGGCAGGTTCACCCCTCCACTTT CATSRDPRAGSPLHF
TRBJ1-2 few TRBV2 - TGTGCCAGCAGTCGGGCCGGGGTTGACACCTTC CASSRAGVDTF
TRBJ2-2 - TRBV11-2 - TGTGCCAGCAGTAGCATTCTGTCTTGGACTATGCAGAACACCGGGGAGCTGTTTTTT CASSSILSWTMQNTGELFF
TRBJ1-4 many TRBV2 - TGTGCCAGCAGTGGACCGGGGCAGGGGAGACCTGGAGGACTGTTTTTT CASSGPGQGRPGGLFF
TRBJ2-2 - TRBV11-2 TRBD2 TGTGCCAGCAGCTCCTGGGGTGGGACTAGCGGGAGTGGGGAGCTGTTTTTT CASSSWGGTSGSGELFF
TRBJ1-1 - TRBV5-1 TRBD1 TGCGCCAGCAGCTTGGTGGCAGGGGGTAGGAGCACTGAAGCTTTCTTT CASSLVAGGRSTEAFF
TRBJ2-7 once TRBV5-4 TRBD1 TGTGCCAGCAGCTTGGCCTCCGGGACAGGGCCCTACGAGCAGTACTTC CASSLASGTGPYEQYF
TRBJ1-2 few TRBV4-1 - TGCGCCAGCAGCCAAGACCCGTGGGGCGGCTACACCTTC CASSQDPWGGYTF
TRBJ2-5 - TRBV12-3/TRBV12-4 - TGTGCCAGCACCCCCCTCCAGCAAGAGACCCAGTACTTC CASTPLQQETQYF
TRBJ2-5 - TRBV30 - TGTGCCTGGATACCAGGGATAATGGGAGAGACCCAGTACTTC CAWIPGIMGETQYF
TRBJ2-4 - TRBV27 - TGTGCCAGCAGCCCCACCGGGGTAGCCAAAAACATTCAGTACTTC CASSPTGVAKNIQYF
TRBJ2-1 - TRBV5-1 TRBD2 TGCGCCAGCAACTCGGGAGGATCCTACAATGAGCAGTTCTTC CASNSGGSYNEQFF
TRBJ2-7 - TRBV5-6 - TGTGCCAGCAGCTTGGGCGGGGAAGCCTACGAGCAGTACTTC CASSLGGEAYEQYF
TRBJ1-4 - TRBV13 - TGTGCCAGCAGCTTAGGTGGCCGGGTGAATTATGAAAAACTGTTTTTT CASSLGGRVNYEKLFF
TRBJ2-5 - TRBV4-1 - TGCGCCAGCAGCTTCGAGGGCACCCGAGGGAAGACCCAGTACTTC CASSFEGTRGKTQYF
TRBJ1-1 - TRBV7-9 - TGTGCCAGCAGTCCCATTTTGGCCGGACTCCTGAACACTGAAGCTTTCTTT CASSPILAGLLNTEAFF
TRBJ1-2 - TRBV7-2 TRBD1 TGTGCCAGCAGCTCCATGCAGGGGGTCGACTATGGCTACACCTTC CASSSMQGVDYGYTF
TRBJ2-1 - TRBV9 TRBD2 TGTGCCAGCAGCAAGCGGGAGGGAGGGGATGAGCAGTTCTTC CASSKREGGDEQFF
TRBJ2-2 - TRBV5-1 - TGCGCCAGCAGCCTGGAGGGGAGGACAAACGCCGGGGAGCTGTTTTTT CASSLEGRTNAGELFF
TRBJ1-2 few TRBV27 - TGTGCCAGCAGTTTCTGGCAGGGGCCAGCGCGTGGCTACACCTTC CASSFWQGPARGYTF
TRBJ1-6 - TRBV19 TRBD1 TGTGCCAGTAAGGACAGGGCCTTGGGGAATTCACCCCTCCACTTT CASKDRALGNSPLHF
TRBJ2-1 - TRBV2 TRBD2 TGTGCCAGCAGTGAAGGTCGAGCGGGGGAACAGTTCTTC CASSEGRAGEQFF
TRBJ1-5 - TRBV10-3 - TGTGCCATCAGTGAGTCGGGGGGGGCTCAGCCCCAGCATTTT CAISESGGAQPQHF
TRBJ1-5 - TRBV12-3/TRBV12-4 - TGTGCCAGCAGCCGACGGGACAACCAGCCCCAGCATTTT CASSRRDNQPQHF
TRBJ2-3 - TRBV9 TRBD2 TGTGCCAGCAGCGGGGACGGGACTAGCGGGGATACGCAGTATTTT CASSGDGTSGDTQYF